The 5 T cell receptor beta chains presented below share a single source sample, sequenced in a study of molecular identifiers for immune sequencing clone quantification. One entry per CDR3 protein results from TCRdb running MiXCR on the PCR reads. The data show about 640,000 distinct CDR3 sequences, just under 20% seen once. What was sequenced was naive CD8+ T cells from blood, with Jurkat cell RNA spiked in. Subset given: FACS-sorted CD8+CD4-CCR7+CD45RA+ naive T cells. The receptor set was obtained from a human donor in good health. Some libraries in this study had Jurkat cell RNA spiked in.

There are many counts of this clonotype. The chain joins TRBV29-1 to TRBJ2-1; a possible D gene is TRBD1 (5 bases). Germline V lookup: CDR1 SQVTM, CDR2 ANQGSEA. This CDR3 is built from 12 residues. V gave up 4 bases and J gave up 9 bases, with 13 bases separating them. The CDR3 DNA is TGCAGCGTTGCGGCAGGGTCGGCTGAGCAGTTCTTC. It translates to CSVAAGSAEQFF.

This clonotype was detected only a few times. The rearrangement links TRBV12-5 to TRBJ2-1; D ambiguous. The CDR3 is 15 amino acids. The germline V gene has CDR1 LGHNT and CDR2 FRNRAP. V was pared by 4 bases and J by 0 bases, with 10 bases between. CDR3 sequence (DNA): TGTGCTAGTGGTTCAGGTGAAAGCTCCTACAATGAGCAGTTCTTC. This sequence encodes CASGSGESSYNEQFF.

This clonotype was seen many times. V usage is TRBV29-1 and J usage is TRBJ2-1; D is uncertain. V was cut by 8 bases and J by 2 bases, with 13 bases left in between. CDR3 length equals 13 residues. Germline V gives CDR1 SQVTM, CDR2 ANQGSEA. CDR3 in DNA: TGCAGCCCGAAGCTAGGGACCTACAATGAGCAGTTCTTC. As protein: CSPKLGTYNEQFF.

This clonotype was counted a few times. The V call is TRBV30, the J call TRBJ2-7; 8 positions match TRBD1. Germline V gene sequence: CDR1 GTSNPN, CDR2 SVGIG (reference sequence). The length of the CDR3 is 14 residues. The CDR3 sequence: CAADRVRPNDEQYF. The CDR3 nucleotides are TGTGCAGCGGACAGGGTGAGGCCTAACGACGAGCAGTACTTC.

The CDR3 sequence: CASSWGPGQGPYEQYF. CDR3 DNA sequence: TGTGCCAGCAGTTGGGGCCCGGGACAGGGACCATACGAGCAGTACTTC. V gene TRBV6-6 combines with J gene TRBJ2-7, with TRBD1 matching over 9 bases. Germline values: CDR1 MNHNY, CDR2 SVGAGI (reference sequence). The V and J ends lost 4 bases and 4 bases, in that order; junction bases with no gene match: 11. The CDR3 loop spans 16 amino acids.